The rows below give T cell receptor beta chains drawn from one sample of a study of T cells in Graves' hyperthyroidism and ophthalmopathy. TCRdb processed the multiplex PCR reads anew with MiXCR; each CDR3 protein has one entry. Of approximately 610,000 distinct CDR3 sequences listed, roughly a sixth are singletons. The sample was blood. These receptors were taken from a woman under 30 with Graves' hyperthyroidism. The CDR3 runs from the conserved cysteine through the conserved F or W. The order of the fields is clone size, V gene, J gene, D gene, CDR3 DNA, CDR3 protein. A D gene is named only where the DNA matches it firmly. For some rows the clone size is stated as once, few or many, or as a class when expanded; others skip it.

>many|TRBV6-2/TRBV6-3|TRBJ1-4|NA
TGTGCCAGCAGTCCCGGGACGGCAAAGGATCATGAAAAACTGTTTTTT
CASSPGTAKDHEKLFF
>many|TRBV20-1|TRBJ2-1|NA
TGCAGTGCTAGGAACCTAGCGAGCTCCTACAATGAGCAGTTCTTC
CSARNLASSYNEQFF
>many|TRBV11-2|TRBJ2-7|NA
TGTGCCAGCAGCTTAGATCGCGGCAGTCTCGAGCAGTACTTC
CASSLDRGSLEQYF
>NA|TRBV9|TRBJ1-4|NA
TGTGCCAGCAGCGAAGGGACAACTATTAATGAAAAACTGTTTTTT
CASSEGTTINEKLFF
>NA|TRBV24-1|TRBJ1-5|TRBD1
TGTGCCACCAGGGGGACAGGGCCAAATCAGCCCCAGCATTTT
CATRGTGPNQPQHF
>many|TRBV12-3/TRBV12-4|TRBJ2-1|TRBD2
TGTGCCAGCAGTTCAAATAGCGGGAGTTACAATGAGCAGTTCTTC
CASSSNSGSYNEQFF
>few|TRBV6-6|TRBJ2-3|TRBD1
TGTGCCAGCAGTTACCCCCTGACGACAGGGGGCTCCGATACGCAGTATTTT
CASSYPLTTGGSDTQYF
>few|TRBV12-5|TRBJ2-1|NA
TGTGCTAGTGCCTCGGGAAGCAATGAGCAGTTCTTC
CASASGSNEQFF
>many|TRBV30|TRBJ1-4|NA
TGTGCCTGGAGGCGGGGAGGGACTGATAGTGAAAAACTGTTTTTT
CAWRRGGTDSEKLFF
>many|TRBV20-1|TRBJ2-5|TRBD2
TGCAGTGCTCCTCGGACTAGTAGTGAGACCCAGTACTTC
CSAPRTSSETQYF
>NA|TRBV3-1|TRBJ1-5|NA
TGTGCCAGCAGCCAAGATCTTCAGCCCAGTTGGCCCCAGCATTTT
CASSQDLQPSWPQHF
>NA|TRBV7-6|TRBJ2-7|TRBD1
TGTGCCAGCAGCTCAGTACCGGGACAGATAAACTACGAGCAGTACTTC
CASSSVPGQINYEQYF
>NA|TRBV6-5|TRBJ2-7|NA
TGTGCCAGCAGTTACTCTACAGTCGGATTCGAGCAGTACTTC
CASSYSTVGFEQYF
>many|TRBV7-9|TRBJ2-7|NA
TGTGCCAGCAGCCACCCGGGGCGGAATCTCTACGAGCAGTACTTC
CASSHPGRNLYEQYF
>many|TRBV29-1|TRBJ2-1|NA
TGCAGCGTTGAAGAGGGAAATTTCGGAAATGAGCAGTTCTTC
CSVEEGNFGNEQFF
>few|TRBV20-1|TRBJ2-7|TRBD1
TGCAGTGCTAGACGGCCCCCCGGGACAGGGGGCAACGAGCAGTACTTC
CSARRPPGTGGNEQYF
>many|TRBV20-1|TRBJ1-6|NA
TGCAGTGCTAGAGATGGGACGGGGGACCATTCACCCCTCCACTTT
CSARDGTGDHSPLHF
>NA|TRBV30|TRBJ2-7|NA
TGTGCCTGGAGTACGGACGGAGGATGGCAGTACTTC
CAWSTDGGWQYF
>NA|TRBV5-5|TRBJ1-2|NA
TGTGCCAGCAGCTTCCCAATTACAGGGTTTCGGGACTATGGCTACACCTTC
CASSFPITGFRDYGYTF
>few|TRBV19|TRBJ2-5|NA
TGTGCCAGTAGTATGTTTAAGATGGGGGAAGAGACCCAGTACTTC
CASSMFKMGEETQYF
>many|TRBV12-3/TRBV12-4|TRBJ2-5|NA
TGTGCCAGCAGTCAGGACGGAGTCCTGAAGACCCAGTACTTC
CASSQDGVLKTQYF
>many|TRBV7-8|TRBJ2-2|TRBD2
TGTGCCAGCAGCTTAGAACTAGCGGGAGCGGGGGAGCTGTTTTTT
CASSLELAGAGELFF
>NA|TRBV5-1|TRBJ2-1|TRBD2
TGCGCCAGCAGTCATGGACTAGCGGGAGGTCGTTACAATGAGCAGTTCTTC
CASSHGLAGGRYNEQFF
>many|TRBV12-3/TRBV12-4|TRBJ2-5|NA
TGTGCCAGCAGTTTAAGGCTGGGGCCCCATCAAGAGACCCAGTACTTC
CASSLRLGPHQETQYF
>few|TRBV12-3/TRBV12-4|TRBJ1-1|NA
TGTGCCAGCAGTTTACCAGGGAGGGAATCTTTCTTT
CASSLPGRESFF
>few|TRBV29-1|TRBJ2-7|NA
TGCAGCGTTTTAATTCGGGGGCTTTACGAGCAGTACTTC
CSVLIRGLYEQYF